The rows below give T cell receptor beta chains drawn from one sample of a study of cytomegalovirus exposure and HLA in healthy donors. Here immunoSEQ multiplex PCR was the method, and the copy in TCRdb shows in-frame clones only, minus some. This repertoire shows 95,000 to 150,000 clones, around 85% found once; its top ten account for 2% to 2.5%. Sequencing was done on a sample of PBMCs. All receptors derive from a man aged 30 to 39 in good health and CMV-seronegative. Each CDR3 is given with its conserved first and last residue. Each record gives: clone size, J gene, D gene, V gene, CDR3 protein, CDR3 DNA. D genes are given only for firm matches. Clone size is not always given. Where it is, it says once, few, many or a class for expanded clones.

>-|TRBJ1-1|-|TRBV5-1
CASSFLPTGQPTEAFF
TGCGCCAGCAGCTTCCTACCGACGGGACAACCCACTGAAGCTTTCTTT
>-|TRBJ2-3|TRBD1|TRBV19
CASSLQGARTDTQYF
TGTGCCAGTAGTCTCCAGGGGGCGCGTACAGATACGCAGTATTTT
>-|TRBJ1-1|-|TRBV29-1
CSVERAGEAFF
TGCAGCGTTGAAAGGGCGGGTGAAGCTTTCTTT
>-|TRBJ2-3|TRBD1|TRBV9
CASTRQGGRTDTQYF
TGTGCCAGTACGCGACAGGGGGGGAGAACAGATACGCAGTATTTT
>-|TRBJ2-3|TRBD2|TRBV7-2
CASSLARFGLAGDTQYF
TGTGCCAGCAGCTTAGCGAGGTTCGGACTAGCGGGGGATACGCAGTATTTT
>-|TRBJ1-2|-|TRBV19
CASSIDKNYGYTF
TGTGCCAGTAGTATCGACAAGAACTATGGCTACACCTTC
>-|TRBJ1-4|-|TRBV14
CASRSTGDEKLFF
TGTGCCAGCAGGTCGACAGGAGATGAAAAACTGTTTTTT
>-|TRBJ1-2|TRBD1|TRBV19
CASRSRDRSLNHYGYTF
TGTGCCAGTAGGAGCCGGGACAGGTCGCTAAATCACTATGGCTACACCTTC
>-|TRBJ2-1|TRBD2|TRBV4-3
CASSQDPPSGVYNEQFF
TGCGCCAGCAGCCAAGATCCTCCTAGCGGGGTCTACAATGAGCAGTTCTTC
>-|TRBJ2-2|TRBD1|TRBV5-4
CASSRDREGLLFF
TGTGCCAGCAGCCGGGACAGGGAAGGCCTGCTGTTTTTT
>-|TRBJ2-7|-|TRBV11-2
CASSLGEAGAYEQYF
TGTGCCAGCAGCTTAGGCGAGGCCGGAGCCTACGAGCAGTACTTC
>-|TRBJ2-3|-|TRBV11-2
CASSTDDRSSRYF
TGTGCCAGCAGCACGGATGATCGTAGCTCTAGGTATTTT
>-|TRBJ1-4|-|TRBV4-2
CASSQEGLRQDEKLFF
TGTGCCAGCAGCCAAGAAGGTCTTCGACAGGATGAAAAACTGTTTTTT
>-|TRBJ2-1|-|TRBV29-1
CSVDMTEGGYNEQFF
TGCAGCGTTGATATGACTGAGGGGGGGTACAATGAGCAGTTCTTC
>-|TRBJ1-4|-|TRBV6-5
CASSYSLRVARELFF
TGTGCCAGCAGTTACTCGTTGAGGGTCGCGAGGGAACTGTTTTTT
>once|TRBJ1-2|-|TRBV6-5
CASRYRGTYGYTF
TGTGCCAGCAGATACCGAGGAACCTATGGCTACACCTTC
>-|TRBJ2-3|-|TRBV5-1
CASAGQSTDTQYF
TGCGCCAGCGCGGGACAGAGCACAGATACGCAGTATTTT
>few|TRBJ2-3|TRBD2|TRBV10-1
CASAAGEGWTPTDTQYF
TGCGCCAGCGCAGCCGGGGAGGGTTGGACCCCCACAGATACGCAGTATTTT
>-|TRBJ1-2|-|TRBV7-9
CASARDYGYTF
TGTGCCAGCGCCCGGGACTATGGCTACACCTTC